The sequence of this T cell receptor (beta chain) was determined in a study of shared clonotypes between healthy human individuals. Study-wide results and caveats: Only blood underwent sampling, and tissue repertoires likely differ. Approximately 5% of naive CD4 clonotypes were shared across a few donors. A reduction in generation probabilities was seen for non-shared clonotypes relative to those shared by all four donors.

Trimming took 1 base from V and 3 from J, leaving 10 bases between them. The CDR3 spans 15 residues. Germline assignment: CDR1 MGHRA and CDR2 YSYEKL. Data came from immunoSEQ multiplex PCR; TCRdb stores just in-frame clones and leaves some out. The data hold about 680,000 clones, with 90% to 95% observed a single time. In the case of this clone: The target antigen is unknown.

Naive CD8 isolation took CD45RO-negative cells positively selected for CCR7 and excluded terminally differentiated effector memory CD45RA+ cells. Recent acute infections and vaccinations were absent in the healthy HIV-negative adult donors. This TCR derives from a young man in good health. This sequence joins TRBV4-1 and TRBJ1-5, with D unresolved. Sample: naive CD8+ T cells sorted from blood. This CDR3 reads CASSQGQNANQPQHF. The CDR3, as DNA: TGCGCCAGCAGCCAAGGTCAGAATGCCAATCAGCCCCAGCATTTT.